This T cell receptor beta chain was sequenced in a study of T cell changes during pregnancy in multiple sclerosis (dated by TCRdb to about 2019). For context, the study as a whole: The study looked at changes in the T cell repertoire across pregnancy in women with multiple sclerosis.

CDR3 length: 15 amino acids, cysteine to phenylalanine. Just CDR3 DNA is preserved here, 45 bases in frame from base 1. From the germline V gene, CDR1 is SGHRS and CDR2 is YFSETQ. V and J lose 4 bases and 0 bases, and a span of 11 bases separates them. Concerning this clone: What antigen it recognizes has not been identified. Base qualities were left out, and no much larger clone turns up one base away.

Receptors were amplified or captured by the immunoSEQ multiplex PCR assay. TCRdb took over this immuneACCESS table, retaining in-frame rearrangements with V and J assigned. Such tables are incomplete; in checked studies, under half of the missing clones stem from an unresolved V gene, and the remainder is unexplained. The sample contains 40,000 to 55,000 clones, 80% to 95% of them found a single time. The ten largest make up 1.3% of the sample. This clonotype was obtained from a female donor with multiple sclerosis, enrolled in a pregnancy study. Sequenced material: peripheral blood. The V and J genes are TRBV5-1 and TRBJ2-1; the D gene is possibly TRBD1, with 6 bases matching. In nucleotide form, the sequence is TGCGCCAGCAGCCGACAGGTTAGCTCCTACAATGAGCAGTTCTTC. This sequence encodes CASSRQVSSYNEQFF.